These T cell receptor beta chains were read from a single sample in a study of response to subunit inactivated influenza vaccine. TCRdb fed the RT-PCR reads into MiXCR, producing one record per CDR3 protein. The sample contains around 650,000 distinct CDR3 sequences, approximately 15% of which appear only once. The source material was PBMCs from blood, sampled 12 days after vaccination. The receptors stem from a man aged 50-59 years who received an inactivated influenza vaccine. CDR3s include the opening cysteine and the closing phenylalanine or tryptophan. A D gene is named only where the DNA matches it firmly. Not every row has a clone size; where given, it reads once, few, many or a size class.

cdr3_aa	cdr3_nt	clone_size	v_call	j_call	d_call
CASSPTGPNQPQHF	TGTGCCAGCAGCCCGACAGGCCCCAATCAGCCCCAGCATTTT	-	TRBV7-9	TRBJ1-5	-
CASGGFEQFF	TGTGCCAGCGGGGGATTTGAGCAGTTCTTC	-	TRBV6-2/TRBV6-3	TRBJ2-1	-
CASSILGTRGDNEQFF	TGTGCCAGCAGTATCCTCGGGACTAGGGGGGACAATGAGCAGTTCTTC	many	TRBV27	TRBJ2-1	TRBD2
CASSLGSGEKLFF	TGCGCCAGCAGCTTGGGGAGTGGTGAAAAACTGTTTTTT	-	TRBV5-1	TRBJ1-4	-
CSVGRVRGEQYF	TGCAGCGTGGGAAGAGTCCGTGGCGAGCAGTACTTC	few	TRBV29-1	TRBJ2-7	-
CASSWTSGRTSYNEQFF	TGTGCCAGCAGCTGGACTAGCGGGAGGACCTCCTACAATGAGCAGTTCTTC	-	TRBV7-9	TRBJ2-1	TRBD2
CASSLAGSGTYEQYF	TGCGCCAGCAGCTTGGCCGGCTCAGGGACGTACGAGCAGTACTTC	-	TRBV5-1	TRBJ2-7	-
CASSDFDQNTGELFF	TGTGCCAGCAGCGACTTCGACCAGAACACCGGGGAGCTGTTTTTT	-	TRBV6-1	TRBJ2-2	-
CASSHRGGDSYEQYF	TGTGCCAGCAGCCACAGAGGGGGTGATTCCTACGAGCAGTACTTC	few	TRBV4-2	TRBJ2-7	-
CASSQDRAGNSPLHF	TGTGCCAGCAGCCAAGACCGTGCAGGGAATTCACCCCTCCACTTT	many	TRBV4-2	TRBJ1-6	-
CASSESPRQPQHF	TGCGCCAGCAGTGAGTCCCCACGACAGCCCCAGCATTTT	few	TRBV10-1	TRBJ1-5	-
CASSLAISDTQYF	TGTGCCAGCAGCTTAGCGATATCAGATACGCAGTATTTT	few	TRBV7-9	TRBJ2-3	-
CASSLSGQEFYEQYF	TGTGCCAGCTCACTTTCGGGACAGGAGTTCTACGAGCAGTACTTC	-	TRBV18	TRBJ2-7	TRBD1
CASSVGDHTGGNTIYF	TGTGCCAGCAGCGTAGGGGACCACACAGGGGGAAACACCATATATTTT	few	TRBV9	TRBJ1-3	-
CAIGGLQGDTQYF	TGTGCCATCGGAGGACTACAGGGAGATACGCAGTATTTT	few	TRBV10-3	TRBJ2-3	-
CASSFQGVTGELFF	TGTGCCAGCAGTTTTCAAGGGGTGACCGGGGAGCTGTTTTTT	-	TRBV28	TRBJ2-2	-
CASRSGTGADEQYF	TGTGCCAGCCGATCCGGGACAGGGGCCGACGAGCAGTACTTC	-	TRBV12-3/TRBV12-4	TRBJ2-7	TRBD1
CASSLEGQALNYGYTF	TGCGCCAGCAGCTTGGAGGGACAGGCCCTTAACTATGGCTACACCTTC	few	TRBV5-1	TRBJ1-2	TRBD1
CASSLSQGAEETQYF	TGTGCCAGCAGTTTAAGTCAGGGGGCTGAAGAGACCCAGTACTTC	many	TRBV12-3/TRBV12-4	TRBJ2-5	TRBD1
CATSGKTYNEQFF	TGTGCCACCTCGGGAAAGACCTACAATGAGCAGTTCTTC	many	TRBV24-1	TRBJ2-1	-
CASSLASGQGRTGELFF	TGTGCCAGCAGCTTAGCTTCTGGGCAGGGTAGGACCGGGGAGCTGTTTTTT	few	TRBV7-2	TRBJ2-2	-
CSALVGRELFF	TGCAGTGCTCTAGTTGGGCGGGAACTGTTTTTT	few	TRBV20-1	TRBJ1-4	-
CASSPPARGTGGYTF	TGTGCCAGCTCACCACCCGCCAGGGGAACGGGGGGCTACACCTTC	few	TRBV18	TRBJ1-2	-
CASSQVAALAGGETQYF	TGTGCCAGCAGCCAAGTCGCCGCCCTAGCGGGGGGGGAGACCCAGTACTTC	-	TRBV4-2	TRBJ2-5	TRBD2
CALSSPWTSGSLGKNIQYF	TGTGCCCTCAGCTCGCCCTGGACTAGCGGGAGTTTGGGCAAAAACATTCAGTACTTC	-	TRBV2	TRBJ2-4	TRBD2
CSVDLSGIYNEQFF	TGCAGCGTTGATTTGAGCGGGATATACAATGAGCAGTTCTTC	-	TRBV29-1	TRBJ2-1	TRBD2
CSAEPPRDRAYEQYF	TGCAGTGCCGAACCCCCTCGGGACAGGGCCTACGAGCAGTACTTC	-	TRBV20-1	TRBJ2-7	TRBD1
CASSYRRKRGGSYNEQFF	TGTGCCAGCAGTTATCGTCGGAAGCGGGGGGGCTCCTACAATGAGCAGTTCTTC	-	TRBV6-5	TRBJ2-1	TRBD2
CASSILTGGFYNEQFF	TGTGCCAGCAGCATCCTGACAGGGGGTTTCTACAATGAGCAGTTCTTC	-	TRBV11-2	TRBJ2-1	TRBD1
CASSFGDRVGETQYF	TGTGCCAGCAGCTTCGGTGACAGGGTCGGGGAGACCCAGTACTTC	few	TRBV11-2	TRBJ2-5	TRBD1
CSASPQGVQFF	TGCAGTGCTAGCCCACAGGGTGTGCAGTTCTTC	-	TRBV20-1	TRBJ2-1	-
CAILLKGIRSTEAFF	TGTGCCATCCTCCTCAAGGGGATAAGGAGCACTGAAGCTTTCTTT	few	TRBV7-2	TRBJ1-1	-
CASSRARSQSSEAFF	TGTGCCAGCAGCCGAGCCCGGAGTCAGTCATCTGAAGCTTTCTTT	-	TRBV7-9	TRBJ1-1	-
CATSESRDRGRNQFF	TGTGCCACCAGTGAGTCCCGGGACAGGGGGCGAAATCAGTTCTTC	-	TRBV24-1	TRBJ2-1	TRBD1
CASSGAGPAKNIQYF	TGTGCCAGCAGCGGGGCGGGGCCAGCCAAAAACATTCAGTACTTC	-	TRBV28	TRBJ2-4	-
CASSSGLNNEQFF	TGTGCCAGCAGCTCCGGACTAAACAATGAGCAGTTCTTC	many	TRBV5-1	TRBJ2-1	-
CASSLSRAAKETQYF	TGTGCCAGCAGTTTATCTAGGGCGGCTAAAGAGACCCAGTACTTC	-	TRBV27	TRBJ2-5	-
CASSFRGRLGETQYF	TGCGCCAGCAGCTTCAGGGGGCGCCTGGGCGAGACCCAGTACTTC	few	TRBV5-1	TRBJ2-5	TRBD1
CATLSLGMNTEAFF	TGTGCCACGTTATCGCTCGGGATGAACACTGAAGCTTTCTTT	-	TRBV19	TRBJ1-1	-
CASSLVSVINEQFF	TGTGCCAGCAGCTTAGTGAGCGTGATCAATGAGCAGTTCTTC	-	TRBV7-2	TRBJ2-1	-
CASRLQGSNTGELFF	TGTGCCAGCAGGTTACAGGGATCGAACACCGGGGAGCTGTTTTTT	-	TRBV7-8	TRBJ2-2	-
CATESGGIDYGYTF	TGTGCCACCGAGTCTGGGGGGATCGACTATGGCTACACCTTC	few	TRBV24-1	TRBJ1-2	-
CASSLSVAGSSYEQYF	TGTGCCAGCAGTTTATCAGTAGCGGGGAGCTCCTACGAGCAGTACTTC	few	TRBV28	TRBJ2-7	TRBD2
CASSSLGGELFF	TGTGCCAGCAGCTCGTTAGGCGGGGAGCTGTTTTTT	few	TRBV11-1	TRBJ2-2	-
CASSPAGDYLSTDTQYF	TGTGCCAGCAGCCCGGCGGGAGACTACCTTAGCACAGATACGCAGTATTTT	many	TRBV27	TRBJ2-3	TRBD2
CASSLVGGRGSGANVLTF	TGTGCCAGCAGCTTAGTGGGCGGTCGGGGCTCTGGGGCCAACGTCCTGACTTTC	-	TRBV11-2	TRBJ2-6	-
CASSQRVVTEAFF	TGTGCCAGCAGTCAGCGGGTCGTCACTGAAGCTTTCTTT	-	TRBV6-6	TRBJ1-1	-
CASSSSDRGRTDTQYF	TGTGCCAGCAGTTCCTCGGACAGGGGGCGTACAGATACGCAGTATTTT	-	TRBV12-3/TRBV12-4	TRBJ2-3	TRBD1
CASGKPPSGTAYEQYF	TGTGCCAGCGGCAAACCACCTAGCGGGACCGCCTACGAGCAGTACTTC	few	TRBV6-2/TRBV6-3	TRBJ2-7	TRBD2
CASLREANNEQFF	TGTGCCAGCCTGCGGGAGGCGAACAATGAGCAGTTCTTC	few	TRBV2	TRBJ2-1	TRBD2
CSARDLLLAERRETQYF	TGCAGTGCTAGAGACCTCCTCCTAGCGGAAAGGAGGGAGACCCAGTACTTC	-	TRBV20-1	TRBJ2-5	TRBD2
CSASTTDSYYEQYF	TGCAGTGCTAGTACTACGGACAGTTACTACGAGCAGTACTTC	-	TRBV20-1	TRBJ2-7	-
CASSLGTEQYF	TGTGCCAGCAGTTTAGGGACTGAGCAGTACTTC	many	TRBV28	TRBJ2-7	-
CASSLRTGGTLNTEAFF	TGTGCCAGCAGTTTGCGGACAGGGGGGACCTTGAACACTGAAGCTTTCTTT	-	TRBV12-3/TRBV12-4	TRBJ1-1	TRBD1
CASSGGAAGEQYF	TGTGCCAGCTCGGGCGGGGCAGCCGGTGAGCAGTACTTC	-	TRBV18	TRBJ2-7	-